This T cell receptor (beta chain) was captured in a study of blood T cell repertoires in COVID-19. Study at large: COVID-19 samples from acute and convalescent phases originated in the United States, Italy and Spain. Sources were T cells, B-cell-depleted T cells, or PBMCs; the material itself was cDNA or gDNA.

The V end was cut by 6 bases, the J end by 2 bases, with 17 bases between. Germline V gene sequence: CDR1 LNHDA, CDR2 SQIVND (reference sequence). This CDR3 spans 16 amino acids. Authors' data handling: Amplification from reference gene primers served as the basis for estimated nucleated cell counts. TCRdb's copy holds only in-frame clones and misses some; the assay was immunoSEQ multiplex PCR. The DNA was the basis for D and trimming; V, J and clone size are from that table. The sample holds 65,000 to 90,000 clones, roughly 89% seen once. This clone was counted only a few times. The chain carries TRBV19 and TRBJ2-1, with D possibly being TRBD2 (5 bases). The TCR sequence derives from an older man with acute or convalescent COVID-19. The sequenced material came from peripheral blood. Written as DNA, the CDR3 is TGTGCCAGTAGGCCTCGGGGAGTAGCAACCTACAATGAGCAGTTCTTC. Translation: CASRPRGVATYNEQFF.